This entry concerns a single T cell receptor (beta chain). Which antigen it targets is not known. Within one base of it there is no much larger clone, and no base qualities were kept. TCRbeta CDR3 regions were amplified from genomic DNA by means of the immunoSEQ Assay, a bias-controlled multiplex PCR. The authors processed their data as follows. Nucleated cell counts per sample were estimated from amplification of reference gene primers within the assay. Sequence reads were collapsed and filtered to measure the absolute abundance of every unique TCRbeta CDR3 rearrangement. Productive Simpson clonality was computed per sample as the square root of Simpson's diversity index over productive rearrangements. Imported from immuneACCESS, the table was reduced by TCRdb to in-frame sequences with V and J called. These copies leave out some clones; in studies compared against another copy, an unresolved V gene accounts for under half, and the cause of the remainder is not known. V, J and clone size were drawn from that table, and D and trimming were deduced from the DNA. A total of 250,000 to 300,000 clones appear in this sample, 81% of them only once. Around 3.2% of the sample lies in the top ten.

This entry is derived from a study of blood T cell repertoires in COVID-19 (dated by TCRdb to about 2020). Regarding the research as a whole: Collaborator samples came from the United States, Italy and Spain and covered acute and convalescent phases of COVID-19. The prospective study material was composed of cDNA or gDNA derived from T cells, B-cell-depleted T cells, or PBMCs. Where HLA class I and class II types were available, the types were taken from metadata supplied by the sample provider, not from assay-based typing. The repertoires were made available in a free public database intended to serve as a resource for research on the immune response to SARS-CoV-2. Nearly every sample came with metadata listing a de-identified subject ID, COVID-19 status, age in years and sex. Deeply sampled blood TCRbeta repertoires from subjects exposed to, actively infected with, or recovered from COVID-19 were included in the dataset. Samples came from the ongoing ImmuneRACE study (first 160 participants) plus 1,254 subjects from 6 global collaborators.

Each collaborating institution followed its own protocols to collect whole blood in K2EDTA tubes. Collaborator samples were shipped for TCRbeta analysis as frozen whole blood, isolated PBMCs, or DNA extracted from either sample type. V gives up 4 bases and J gives up 12 bases, and the segment between their germline ends measures 22 bases. The CDR3 spans 14 residues, from the cysteine through the phenylalanine. Only the CDR3 portion is preserved as DNA: 42 bases, with reading frame beginning at the first base. CDR1 and CDR2 are read off the germline V gene as SGHAT and FQNNGV. Overall study outcomes, separate from this receptor: How much clinical and demographic metadata was included differed by source and by participant, and the metadata was provided uncurated.

The chain is made from TRBV11-2 and TRBJ2-7; the D gene is perhaps TRBD1, on 5 matching bases. Sequencing input: peripheral blood. The sequence came from a woman aged 55-69 years with active or convalescent COVID-19. The nucleotides read TGTGCCAGCAGCTCTGACAGCCGGACCTTAAGAAGGTACTTC. Its protein product is CASSSDSRTLRRYF.